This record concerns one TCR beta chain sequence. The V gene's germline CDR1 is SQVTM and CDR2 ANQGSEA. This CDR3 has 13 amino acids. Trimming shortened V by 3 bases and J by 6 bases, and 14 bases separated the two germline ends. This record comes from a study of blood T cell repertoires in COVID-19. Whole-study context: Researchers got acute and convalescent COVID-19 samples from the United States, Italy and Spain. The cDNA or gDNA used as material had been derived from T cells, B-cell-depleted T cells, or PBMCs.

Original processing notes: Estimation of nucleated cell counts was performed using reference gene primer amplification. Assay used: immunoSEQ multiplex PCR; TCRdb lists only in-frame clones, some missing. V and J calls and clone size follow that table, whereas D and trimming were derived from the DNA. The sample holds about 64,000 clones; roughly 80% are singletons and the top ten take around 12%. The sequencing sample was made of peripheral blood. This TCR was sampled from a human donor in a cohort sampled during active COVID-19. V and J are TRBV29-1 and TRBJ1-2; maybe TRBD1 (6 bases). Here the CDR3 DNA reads TGCAGCGTTGACCCACAGGGAACGGATGGCTACACCTTC. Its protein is CSVDPQGTDGYTF.